The T cell receptor (beta chain) described here comes from a study of blood T cell repertoires in COVID-19. Overall study: There were acute and convalescent COVID-19 samples, and they came from the United States, Italy and Spain. PBMCs, B-cell-depleted T cells, or T cells were the source of the cDNA or gDNA that made up the material.

Germline CDR1 is SEHNR and CDR2 is FQNEAQ (reference sequence). The ends lost 4 bases at V and 8 bases at J; junction bases unmatched: 6. The length of the CDR3 is 14 residues. Followed longitudinally, the Seattle patients had been enrolled during active infection. In the study's own analysis: Estimates of nucleated cell counts were drawn from the amplification of reference gene primers. Some clones are missing from TCRdb's copy, which holds only in-frame ones; the method was immunoSEQ multiplex PCR. For V, J and clone size, that table is used; D and trimming come from the DNA. The data show some 150,000 clones, with about 90% seen just once and approximately 11% held by the top ten. This clone was seen only once.

The sequence derives from a woman aged 55-70 years with COVID-19, enrolled during active disease. The J gene is TRBJ1-4, the V gene TRBV7-9; TRBD1 matches 8 bases. What was sequenced was peripheral blood. The CDR3 spells CASSSTGGNEKLFF. CDR3 coding DNA: TGTGCCAGCAGCTCAACAGGGGGTAACGAAAAACTGTTTTTT. The full variable domain, completed using reference TRBV7-9 and TRBJ1-4, is DTGVSQNPRHKITKRGQNVTFRCDPISEHNRLYWYRQTLGQGPEFLTYFQNEAQLEKSRLLSDRFSAERPKGSFSTLEIQRTEQGDSAMYLCASSSTGGNEKLFFGSGTQLSVL.